This TCR beta chain was captured by sequencing in a study of OX40 agonist ivuxolimab in advanced cancers. A note on the overall study: Ivuxolimab was a fully human IgG2 agonistic monoclonal antibody targeting the costimulatory receptor OX40 (CD134). Intravenous ivuxolimab was administered to patients every 2 weeks at six dose levels: 0.01, 0.1, 0.3, 1.5, 3 and 10 mg/kg. Of the approximately 50 patients in dose escalation, about 20 had hepatocellular carcinoma, approximately 15 had melanoma, 9 had renal cell carcinoma and 9 had head and neck cancer. A male proportion of 70% to 90% and a mean age of about 60 years, ranging from about 20 to 85, were recorded for the dose-escalation cohort. Prior anti-PD-1, anti-PD-L1 or anti-CTLA-4 therapy was permitted, and checkpoint inhibitors had been received by roughly two fifths of dose-escalation patients. Partial responses occurred in three dose-escalation patients, of whom one had hepatocellular carcinoma and two had cutaneous melanoma. The point of sequencing TCRbeta in the periphery was to test whether ivuxolimab changed TCR sequence diversity and drove clonal T-cell expansion. The paper reports the monotherapy dose-escalation portion (N of about 54 patients) of the phase I ivuxolimab trial. Overall study results and their limits: Which antigens the clonally expanded peripheral T cells were specific for was not determined. Partial responders in the 0.1-3.0 mg/kg groups had among the lowest normalized peripheral clonal expansion, especially among CD8+ T cells. At doses of 0.1 to 3.0 mg/kg, clonal expansion of both CD4+ and CD8+ T cells in blood was seen between baseline and week 6. On average, CD8+ T cells showed more expanded clones than CD4+ T cells after ivuxolimab. Low levels of normalized T-cell clonal expansion were also seen in some patients who did not respond.

Genomic DNA was extracted from sorted cells for sequencing of the TCRbeta CDR3 region. The immunoSEQ Assay was used to sequence the TCRbeta CDR3 regions. This is the immuneACCESS table as TCRdb keeps it, with only in-frame sequences that have V and J called. A part of the clones is gone; compared with another copy, unresolved V genes explain less than half, and the rest is unexplained. The sample yields roughly 42,000 clones; around 90% were counted once. The ten largest clones capture around 31% of the sample. Points on this clone: Its antigen remains undetermined. Nothing much larger sits one base from this clone, and base qualities are not available.

Patients with autoimmune disease history or receiving systemic immunosuppression were excluded from the trial. Peripheral blood for TCR sequencing was collected from all dose cohorts at baseline, on cycle 4 day 1, and on cycle 7 day 1. The samples were taken from a phase I, first-in-human, multicenter, open-label dose-escalation trial of ivuxolimab. Adults with locally advanced or metastatic melanoma, renal cell, hepatocellular, or head and neck squamous cell carcinoma were enrolled in the trial. Before TCR sequencing, CD4+ T cells and CD8+ T cells from peripheral blood were sorted into separate populations. The sample was CD4+ or CD8+ T cells sorted from blood, taken in a trial of the OX40 agonist ivuxolimab. The sequence came from an adult with an advanced solid tumor such as melanoma, head and neck, liver or kidney cancer.

The nucleotide sequence is given as TGTGCCAGCAGCTTCGACCCTGGGTCCTACAATGAGCAGTTCTTC. This is translated as CASSFDPGSYNEQFF. The rearranged chain carries TRBV7-6 and TRBJ2-1, with the D gene uncertain. Spanning cysteine to phenylalanine, the CDR3 consists of 15 amino acids. Kept here is only the CDR3 DNA, which spans 45 bases and is read in frame from base 1. Trimming at the junction amounts to 3 bases on V and 1 base on J, and the germline ends lie 10 bases apart. CDR1 is given as SGHVS and CDR2 as FNYEAQ, both from the germline V gene.